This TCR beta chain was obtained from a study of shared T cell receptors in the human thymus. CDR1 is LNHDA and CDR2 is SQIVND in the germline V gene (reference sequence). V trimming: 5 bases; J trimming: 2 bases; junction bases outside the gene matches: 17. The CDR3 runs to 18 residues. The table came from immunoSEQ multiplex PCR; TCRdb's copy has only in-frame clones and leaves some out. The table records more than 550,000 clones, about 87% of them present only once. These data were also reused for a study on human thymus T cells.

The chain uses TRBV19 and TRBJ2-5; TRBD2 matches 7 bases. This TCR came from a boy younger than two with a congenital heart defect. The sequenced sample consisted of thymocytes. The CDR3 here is CASSPEPHRGLPQETQYF. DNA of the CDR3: TGTGCCAGTAGTCCAGAGCCACATAGGGGACTACCACAAGAGACCCAGTACTTC.